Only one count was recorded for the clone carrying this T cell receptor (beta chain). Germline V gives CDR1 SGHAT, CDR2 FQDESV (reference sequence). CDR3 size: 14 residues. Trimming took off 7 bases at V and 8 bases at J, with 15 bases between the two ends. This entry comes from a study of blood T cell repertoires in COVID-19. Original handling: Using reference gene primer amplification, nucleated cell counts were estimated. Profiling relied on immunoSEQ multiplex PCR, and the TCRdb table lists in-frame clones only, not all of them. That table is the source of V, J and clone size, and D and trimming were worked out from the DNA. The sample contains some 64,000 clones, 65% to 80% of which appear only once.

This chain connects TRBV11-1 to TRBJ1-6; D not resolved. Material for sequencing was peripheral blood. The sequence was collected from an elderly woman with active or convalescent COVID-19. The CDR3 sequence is CASTAGGFHSPLHF. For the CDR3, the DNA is TGTGCCAGCACAGCCGGAGGTTTTCATTCACCCCTCCACTTT.